The 15 T cell receptor beta chains below come from one sample, sequenced in a study of technical replicates of blood from a handful of donors. Using immunoSEQ multiplex PCR, the repertoire was profiled, and TCRdb retains in-frame clones only, with some absent. This sample has tens of thousands of clones; 93% occur once, and the top ten carry 0.24%. Sequencing was carried out using T cells isolated from PBMCs. These receptors all come from a human donor in good health.

The J gene is TRBJ2-1, the V gene TRBV7-2; 10 bases agree with TRBD2. The junction had 9 bases not matched to a gene; V was cut back by 4 bases and J by 3 bases. CDR1 SGHTA and CDR2 FQGNSA come from the germline V gene. This CDR3 contains 17 residues. For the CDR3, the DNA is TGTGCCAGCAGCTCAGACCCTCTAGCGGGAGTCTACAATGAGCAGTTCTTC. Its protein is CASSSDPLAGVYNEQFF.

J is TRBJ1-2 and V is TRBV4-2; D is uncertain. Germline V gene data show CDR1 as LGHNA and CDR2 as YNFKEQ. The CDR3 spans 17 residues. Trimming shortened V by 2 bases and J by 7 bases, and 23 bases separated the two germline ends. For the CDR3, the DNA is TGTGCCAGCAGCCAACGAGACGGGTCGGCACACGGTGGTGGCTACACCTTC. Its protein is CASSQRDGSAHGGGYTF.

The chain employs TRBV6-1 and TRBJ2-2; D perhaps matches TRBD1 (6 bases). The CDR3 is made up of 18 amino acids. With 4 bases removed from V and 6 bases from J, the gap between germline ends came to 24 bases. Germline CDR1 is MNHNS and CDR2 is SASEGT. CDR3 amino acids: CASSAVKQEQGRAGELFF. The CDR3, as DNA: TGTGCCAGCAGTGCCGTGAAGCAGGAACAGGGAAGGGCCGGGGAGCTGTTTTTT.

As DNA, the CDR3 is TGTGCCAGCAGCCCGGACAGGGCCAAAACTAGGATCTCTGGAAACACCATATATTTT. Translating gives CASSPDRAKTRISGNTIYF. This sequence joins TRBV9 and TRBJ1-3; 8 positions match TRBD1. Looked up from germline, CDR1 is SGDLS and CDR2 is YYNGEE. The CDR3 is made up of 19 amino acids. V shed 4 bases and J 0 bases; nucleotides not matched to a gene: 15.

This clone has a single count. J is TRBJ2-3 and V is TRBV29-1, with D maybe TRBD1 (6 bases). Trimming cost V 3 bases and J 6 bases, with 10 bases left between them. This CDR3 contains 12 residues. From germline, CDR1 is SQVTM and CDR2 ANQGSEA. CDR3 DNA: TGCAGCGTTGACCCGCAGGGGGATACGCAGTATTTT. Its translation is CSVDPQGDTQYF.

V and J are TRBV29-1 and TRBJ2-3; D might be TRBD1 (5 bases). The CDR3 spans 13 residues. The V and J ends lost 5 bases and 2 bases respectively, with 11 bases between them. CDR1 and CDR2 (germline): SQVTM, ANQGSEA. The CDR3 DNA follows: TGCAGCGTTTTGGACGGACACACAGATACGCAGTATTTT. This sequence encodes CSVLDGHTDTQYF.

This rearrangement joins TRBV30 to TRBJ2-3; perhaps TRBD2 as D (5 bases). CDR1 and CDR2 from the germline V gene are GTSNPN and SVGIG (reference sequence). CDR3 length: 15 amino acids. Trimming stripped 0 bases from V and 1 base from J, with 11 bases between. The CDR3 loop reads CAWSVRGGGTDTQYF. In DNA, the CDR3 is TGTGCCTGGAGTGTACGGGGTGGGGGCACAGATACGCAGTATTTT.

This chain connects TRBV27 to TRBJ2-7; 8 bases agree with TRBD1. Trimming cost V 6 bases and J 4 bases; bases outside gene matches: 11. Germline loops: CDR1 MNHEY, CDR2 SMNVEV (reference sequence). CDR3 length equals 15 residues. Here the CDR3 DNA reads TGTGCCAGCAGGGGCGTCGGACAGGGCGAGTACGAGCAGTACTTC. This codes for CASRGVGQGEYEQYF.

The V call is TRBV5-1, the J call TRBJ2-7; D perhaps matches TRBD2 (5 bases). The CDR3 is 13 residues long. From germline, CDR1 is SGHRS and CDR2 YFSETQ. V lost 5 bases to trimming and J lost 7 bases, with 16 bases between them. The CDR3 DNA reads TGCGCCAGCAGGGCTAGCCGGTTAGTGGAGCAGTACTTC. Protein sequence: CASRASRLVEQYF.

CDR3 sequence: CASSERPGWSPLHF. The CDR3 nucleotides read TGTGCCAGCAGTGAAAGACCGGGTTGGTCACCCCTCCACTTT. V usage is TRBV25-1 and J usage is TRBJ1-6; D gene unclear. Trimming removed 2 bases from V and 10 bases from J, with 12 bases in between. The CDR3 is 14 amino acids. The germline gives CDR1 MGHDK, CDR2 SYGVNS.

The V call is TRBV14, the J call TRBJ2-7, with a tentative D call TRBD1 (6 bases). This CDR3 spans 14 amino acids. Trimming took off 3 bases at V and 0 bases at J, with 9 bases between the two ends. CDR1 and CDR2 (germline): SGHDN, FVKESK. Here the CDR3 reads CASSHTGFSYEQYF. The CDR3 DNA reads as TGTGCCAGCAGCCACACAGGGTTCTCCTACGAGCAGTACTTC.

This sequence joins TRBV30 and TRBJ2-7; D may be TRBD2 (5 bases). The CDR3 runs 12 residues. CDR1 and CDR2 from the germline V gene are GTSNPN and SVGIG (reference sequence). V lost 3 bases, J lost 1 base, and 7 bases lay in between. The DNA of the CDR3 is TGTGCCTGGAGGGACTCATCCTACGAGCAGTACTTC. It yields the protein CAWRDSSYEQYF.

This clone was recorded once. The chain combines TRBV11-2 with TRBJ1-2, with TRBD1 matching 7 bases. V lost 5 bases to trimming and J lost 8 bases; unmatched junction nucleotides: 8. The CDR3 length is 13 residues. In germline, CDR1 is SGHAT, CDR2 FQNNGV. The CDR3 loop reads CASSLQGWEGYTF. CDR3 nucleotides: TGTGCCAGCAGCCTACAGGGGTGGGAAGGCTACACCTTC.

The chain joins TRBV4-1 to TRBJ2-1, with D unresolved. The V end lost 8 bases, the J end lost 2 bases, and 13 bases lay between the germline ends. The CDR3 sequence is 14 residues long. Germline CDR1 is MGHRA and CDR2 is YSYEKL. This CDR3 reads CASSIPLPYNEQFF. The CDR3 bases are TGCGCCAGCTCTATCCCTCTCCCCTACAATGAGCAGTTCTTC.

V and J are TRBV18 and TRBJ1-2; 9 bases line up with TRBD1. After removal of 0 bases from V and 4 bases from J, the junction contained 6 bases not matched to a gene. The germline CDR1 and CDR2 sequences are KGHSH and LQKENI. The CDR3 sequence is 16 residues long. The CDR3 loop is CASSPPTGGPVYGYTF. Here the CDR3 DNA reads TGTGCCAGCTCACCACCGACAGGGGGTCCGGTCTATGGCTACACCTTC.